This T cell receptor beta chain comes out of a study of Graves' ophthalmopathy and Graves' hyperthyroidism. Across the whole study: Specimen type is peripheral blood, obtained at initial diagnosis before any treatment.

Worth noting for this clonotype: Its specificity is not known.

Diagnosis used clinical symptoms, serum thyroxine, TRAb, thyroid ultrasound and orbital computed tomography. The sequenced template was RNA, covering the TCR beta CDR3 region. The first-round RT-PCR employed HTBI primers together with the Qiagen OneStep RT-PCR kit. A multiplex PCR was then performed as the second round. TCRdb processed the multiplex PCR reads anew with MiXCR; each CDR3 protein has one entry. The sample lists 660,000 or so distinct CDR3 sequences; under 50% were seen once. Germline V gene data show CDR1 as ENHRY and CDR2 as SYGVKD. The V and J ends lost 6 bases and 5 bases respectively, with 8 bases between them. The CDR3 extends over 11 amino acids. The study's findings and limits: Ophthalmopathy progression prediction by the model yielded a sensitivity of about 70% and a specificity of under 80%.

The specimen sequenced was peripheral blood. The sequence was obtained from an adult man with Graves' ophthalmopathy. The rearrangement links TRBV10-3 to TRBJ2-7, with unresolved D. Here the CDR3 reads CAIRNLDEQYF. CDR3 nucleotides: TGTGCCATCAGGAATCTTGACGAGCAGTACTTC.